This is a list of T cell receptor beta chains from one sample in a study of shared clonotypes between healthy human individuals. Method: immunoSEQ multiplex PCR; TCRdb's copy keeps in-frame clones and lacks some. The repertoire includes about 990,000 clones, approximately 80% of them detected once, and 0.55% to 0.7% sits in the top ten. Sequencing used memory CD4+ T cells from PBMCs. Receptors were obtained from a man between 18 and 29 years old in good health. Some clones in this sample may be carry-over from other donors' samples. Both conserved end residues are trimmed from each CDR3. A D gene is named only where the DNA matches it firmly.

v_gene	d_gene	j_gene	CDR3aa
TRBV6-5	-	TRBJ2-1	ASRLNRAGNEQF
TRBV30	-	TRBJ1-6	AWGARYNSPLH
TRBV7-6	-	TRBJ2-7	ASSLVAGITYEQY
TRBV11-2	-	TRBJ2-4	ASSSVRGRNIQY
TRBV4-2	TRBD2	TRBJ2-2	ASSLGLAGFTGELF
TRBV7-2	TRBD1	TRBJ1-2	ASSLGEGASGLGYT
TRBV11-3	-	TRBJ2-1	ASSHRGVHEQF
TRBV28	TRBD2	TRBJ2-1	ASLGGAYNEQF
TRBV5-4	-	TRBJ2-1	ASSLRNAPNEQF
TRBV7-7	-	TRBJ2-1	ASSPKRASSYNEQF
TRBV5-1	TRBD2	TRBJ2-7	ASSLVAGGLSSYEQY
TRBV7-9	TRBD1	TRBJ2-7	ASSWGQASYEQY
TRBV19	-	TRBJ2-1	ASTPDGGSYNEQF
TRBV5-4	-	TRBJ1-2	ASSLSLVSTEYGYT
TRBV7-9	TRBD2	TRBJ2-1	ASAPRGTSGGYNEQF
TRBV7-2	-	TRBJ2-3	ASSLLVISTDTQY
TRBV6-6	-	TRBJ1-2	ASSPSGRLRGYT
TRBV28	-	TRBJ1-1	ASSLGPEAF